This T cell receptor (beta chain) was captured by sequencing in a study of CD8+ T cells in alopecia areata. Study as a whole: Dosing with tofacitinib proceeded for 6 to 18 months, followed by 6 months off drug.

Per the germline V gene, CDR1 is MGHRA and CDR2 is YSYEKL. J was trimmed by 5 bases and V by 2 bases; bases with no gene match: 8. This CDR3 has 15 residues. Whole-study findings and limits: It was lesional scalp, especially alopecia totalis/universalis, that showed higher clonality than normal scalp. When scalp samples are sequenced, resident alphabeta T cells of normal skin are also captured.

In regard to this clone: Its antigen is undetermined.

Extraction of RNA preceded its reverse transcription into cDNA, which served as the sequencing template. Clones were read by immunoSEQ multiplex PCR, and TCRdb kept only the in-frame ones, dropping some. The sample has 100,000 to 150,000 clones; almost 50% are singletons. Using a FACSAria, the CD4+ and CD8+ T cells were sorted from the PBMCs. The sequence came from a human donor with alopecia areata. This chain connects TRBV4-1 to TRBJ1-2; 7 bases agree with TRBD1. Sequencing was performed on CD8+ T cells sorted from blood, taken at week 0. This chain's CDR3 is CASSQRGQDAYGYTF. In nucleotides, the CDR3 is TGCGCCAGCAGCCAAAGGGGGCAGGACGCATATGGCTACACCTTC.